This T cell receptor (beta chain) was sequenced during a study of shared clonotypes between healthy human individuals. Study context: Per donor, CD8 memory used one plate, CD8 naive used two, CD4 memory used three and CD4 naive used three. Study results and caveats: Donors were few, which limited the genetic and exposure-history diversity represented.

Assay runs were performed at deep level. Assay: immunoSEQ multiplex PCR; the TCRdb copy retains only in-frame clones and omits some. Of approximately 2.3 million clones listed, over 85% are singletons. A CD45RA-negative memory subset and a CD45RA+ naive subset were separated from the CD4+ cells. Details on this clone: Its antigen is not known.

The specimen sequenced was naive CD4+ T cells from PBMCs. As for subset: CD45RA+ positively selected. This clonotype was obtained from a man aged 18 to 30 in good health. Some clones in this sample may be carry-over from other donors' samples.

CDR3 in DNA: TGCGCCAGCAGCATACTAGCGGGAACTTTGTACGAGCAGTACTTC. Protein: CASSILAGTLYEQYF. The chain is built from TRBV5-1 and TRBJ2-7; 10 bases are shared with TRBD2. CDR3 length: 15 amino acids. V gave up 4 bases and J gave up 4 bases; unmatched junction bases: 8. Germline assignment: CDR1 SGHRS and CDR2 YFSETQ.